A selection of T cell receptor beta chains follows, all from one sample in a study of T cell repertoires in cytomegalovirus infection. TCRdb analysed the reads with MiXCR anew, one entry per CDR3 protein. This sample has approximately 500,000 distinct CDR3 sequences, with approximately 16% found just once. Sequenced material: CD8+ T cells from PBMCs. These receptors all stem from a human donor in good health (CMV status not recorded). Some clones in this sample may be carry-over from other donors' samples. Each CDR3 is given with its conserved first and last residue. The D gene is left open where the match is weak. For some rows the clone size is stated as once, few or many, or as a class when expanded; others skip it.

j_gene,d_gene,v_gene,abundance,CDR3nt,CDR3aa
TRBJ2-1,TRBD2,TRBV5-5,few,TGTGCCAGCAGCCAGTGGGGGAGGGCTGAGAGCTCCTACAATGAGCAGTTCTTC,CASSQWGRAESSYNEQFF
TRBJ1-5,TRBD1,TRBV7-2,many,TGTGCCAGCAGCCCGGGACAGGCCCAGCATTTT,CASSPGQAQHF
TRBJ1-2,-,TRBV19,-,TGTGCCAGTAGTTCCGGGACCTCCGTCAGGAACTATGGCTACACCTTC,CASSSGTSVRNYGYTF
TRBJ2-1,-,TRBV20-1,many,TGCAGTGCTAGAGATCTGGGTCGGGGGATCTACAATGAGCAGTTCTTC,CSARDLGRGIYNEQFF
TRBJ1-2,-,TRBV14,once,TGTGCCAGCAGCCAAGAAAAGGGGGGTCGGGACGGCGGCTACACCTTC,CASSQEKGGRDGGYTF
TRBJ2-3,TRBD2,TRBV6-5,few,TGTGCCAGCAGTTACTCGGGCGGGGGGGCCGCAGATACGCAGTATTTT,CASSYSGGGAADTQYF
TRBJ1-1,-,TRBV7-8,-,TGTGCAAGCAGCTTAGAGTGGATGAACACTGAAGCTTTCTTT,CASSLEWMNTEAFF
TRBJ1-2,-,TRBV12-3/TRBV12-4,many,TGTGCCAGCAGTTTAAGTTCCAGGGCCTATGGCTACACCTTC,CASSLSSRAYGYTF
TRBJ1-1,-,TRBV7-8,many,TGTGCCAGCAGCCTAGACAGAGTGAACACTGAAGCTTTCTTT,CASSLDRVNTEAFF
TRBJ2-7,TRBD2,TRBV28,-,TGTGCCAGCAGTTTTCGGGACGGGAGGAACGAGCAGTACTTC,CASSFRDGRNEQYF
TRBJ2-7,-,TRBV14,-,TGTGCCAGCAGCCACAACCAACTAGTTTCCTACGAGCAGTACTTC,CASSHNQLVSYEQYF
TRBJ2-7,-,TRBV29-1,-,TGCAGCGTCCACGTCTCTGGGGGAGCTGGGGAGCAGTACTTC,CSVHVSGGAGEQYF
TRBJ2-3,TRBD2,TRBV27,-,TGTGCCAGCAGTCGTATTGGACTAGCGGGGGCCTCGGGAGACACAGATACGCAGTATTTT,CASSRIGLAGASGDTDTQYF
TRBJ1-5,-,TRBV12-3/TRBV12-4,once,TGTGCCAGCAGTTTCGGCAGTGGTTATCAGCTCCAGCATTTT,CASSFGSGYQLQHF
TRBJ2-7,TRBD1,TRBV5-4,many,TGTGCCAGCAGCGCCAGCAGGGGGAGCTCCTACGAGCAGTACTTC,CASSASRGSSYEQYF
TRBJ1-1,-,TRBV12-3/TRBV12-4,few,TGTGCCAGCAGTTACGGGACACTTTATGAAGCTTTCTTT,CASSYGTLYEAFF
TRBJ2-5,-,TRBV6-1,-,TGTGCCAGCAGACCAACCCAAGAGACCCAGTACTTC,CASRPTQETQYF
TRBJ1-1,-,TRBV6-1,-,TGTGCCAGCAGTGAATGGGGCAGGCGGGACACTGAAGCTTTCTTT,CASSEWGRRDTEAFF
TRBJ2-1,-,TRBV12-5,many,TGTGCTAGTGGTTTGAGGTACAATGAGCAGTTCTTC,CASGLRYNEQFF
TRBJ1-2,TRBD1,TRBV25-1,-,TGTGCCAGCAGTGATTCGGGCAGGGGGAACTATGGCTACACCTTC,CASSDSGRGNYGYTF
TRBJ2-2,TRBD1,TRBV27,few,TGTGCCAGCATGAAGACAGGGGGGGCCGGGACCGGGGAGCTGTTTTTT,CASMKTGGAGTGELFF
TRBJ2-3,-,TRBV4-1,many,TGCGCCAGCAGCCAAGATGTGACAGACATTAGCACAGATACGCAGTATTTT,CASSQDVTDISTDTQYF
TRBJ2-5,-,TRBV15,-,TGTGCCACCAGCCCCCGAATGGAAGGGCCCGCAGGAGGGACCCAGTACTTC,CATSPRMEGPAGGTQYF
TRBJ2-3,-,TRBV7-3,many,TGTGCCAGCAGCCTTCCTGCCGGAGATACGCAGTATTTT,CASSLPAGDTQYF